These T cell receptor beta chains were read from a single sample in a study of identical twins. TCRdb used MiXCR to reprocess the 5' RACE reads, holding one entry per CDR3 protein. The profile shows about 480,000 distinct CDR3 sequences, approximately 14% of them singletons. These same data were also listed under a study on yellow fever vaccine responses in identical twins.

What was sequenced was CD4+ T cells sorted from blood. Receptor source: a woman younger than 30 in good health. The CDR3 runs from the conserved cysteine through the conserved F or W. Each record gives: V gene, J gene, D gene, clone size, CDR3 protein, CDR3 DNA. A D gene is named only where the DNA matches it firmly. Clone size appears in some rows only: once, few, many, or a class for an expanded clone.

v_call: TRBV6-2/TRBV6-3; j_call: TRBJ2-5; d_call: .; clone_size: few; cdr3_aa: CASSYGQGSQETQYF; cdr3_nt: TGTGCCAGCAGTTACGGGCAGGGTAGCCAAGAGACCCAGTACTTC
v_call: TRBV4-1; j_call: TRBJ2-3; d_call: TRBD2; clone_size: few; cdr3_aa: CASSQGGGRVHTQYF; cdr3_nt: TGCGCCAGCAGCCAAGGTGGCGGGAGGGTGCATACGCAGTATTTT
v_call: TRBV29-1; j_call: TRBJ2-7; d_call: TRBD1; clone_size: few; cdr3_aa: CSVAVWQGAKYEQYF; cdr3_nt: TGCAGCGTTGCAGTGTGGCAGGGGGCAAAATACGAGCAGTACTTC
v_call: TRBV11-2; j_call: TRBJ2-5; d_call: .; clone_size: few; cdr3_aa: CASSPKGPGWTGPSETQYF; cdr3_nt: TGTGCCAGCAGTCCAAAGGGCCCGGGGTGGACGGGACCGTCAGAGACCCAGTACTTC
v_call: TRBV20-1; j_call: TRBJ2-5; d_call: TRBD2; clone_size: few; cdr3_aa: CSARGTSPETQYF; cdr3_nt: TGCAGTGCTAGAGGGACTAGTCCCGAGACCCAGTACTTC
v_call: TRBV12-3/TRBV12-4; j_call: TRBJ1-1; d_call: TRBD1; clone_size: few; cdr3_aa: CASTLGQGVYTEAFF; cdr3_nt: TGTGCCAGCACCCTAGGACAGGGGGTTTACACTGAAGCTTTCTTT
v_call: TRBV5-5; j_call: TRBJ2-3; d_call: .; clone_size: few; cdr3_aa: CASSLAEGFTDTQYF; cdr3_nt: TGTGCCAGCAGCTTGGCCGAGGGGTTCACAGATACGCAGTATTTT
v_call: TRBV4-2; j_call: TRBJ2-5; d_call: .; clone_size: .; cdr3_aa: CASSQTDGFQETQYF; cdr3_nt: TGTGCCAGCAGCCAAACTGACGGATTCCAAGAGACCCAGTACTTC
v_call: TRBV10-3; j_call: TRBJ2-1; d_call: TRBD2; clone_size: few; cdr3_aa: CAISEGAGVGNEQFF; cdr3_nt: TGTGCCATCAGTGAGGGAGCGGGAGTAGGCAATGAGCAGTTCTTC
v_call: TRBV5-1; j_call: TRBJ2-3; d_call: .; clone_size: .; cdr3_aa: CASSLEGGGRTDTQYF; cdr3_nt: TGCGCCAGCAGCTTGGAAGGGGGAGGGAGAACAGATACGCAGTATTTT
v_call: TRBV7-2; j_call: TRBJ2-1; d_call: TRBD2; clone_size: many; cdr3_aa: CASSLGLAGGLNEQFF; cdr3_nt: TGTGCCAGCAGCTTAGGGCTAGCGGGAGGGCTCAATGAGCAGTTCTTC
v_call: TRBV5-6; j_call: TRBJ2-6; d_call: .; clone_size: .; cdr3_aa: CASSLADTSGANVLTF; cdr3_nt: TGTGCCAGCAGCTTGGCCGACACCTCTGGGGCCAACGTCCTGACTTTC
v_call: TRBV6-1; j_call: TRBJ2-7; d_call: .; clone_size: few; cdr3_aa: CASTHPSTYEQYF; cdr3_nt: TGTGCCAGCACCCACCCAAGCACCTACGAGCAGTACTTC
v_call: TRBV29-1; j_call: TRBJ2-2; d_call: .; clone_size: .; cdr3_aa: CSVQGKGVTGELFF; cdr3_nt: TGCAGCGTTCAGGGGAAAGGGGTCACCGGGGAGCTGTTTTTT
v_call: TRBV7-9; j_call: TRBJ2-7; d_call: TRBD2; clone_size: .; cdr3_aa: CASGLEGGAEQYF; cdr3_nt: TGTGCCAGCGGTCTCGAGGGAGGGGCCGAGCAGTACTTC
v_call: TRBV11-2; j_call: TRBJ2-1; d_call: TRBD1; clone_size: .; cdr3_aa: CASSLIPRTGGDEQFF; cdr3_nt: TGTGCCAGCAGCTTAATTCCCCGGACAGGGGGCGATGAGCAGTTCTTC
v_call: TRBV12-3/TRBV12-4; j_call: TRBJ2-7; d_call: .; clone_size: .; cdr3_aa: CASSPDGAGEQYF; cdr3_nt: TGTGCCAGCAGCCCTGACGGAGCAGGCGAGCAGTACTTC
v_call: TRBV6-5; j_call: TRBJ2-1; d_call: .; clone_size: .; cdr3_aa: CASSYDPRVRETYNEQFF; cdr3_nt: TGTGCCAGCAGTTACGACCCCCGCGTGAGAGAAACATACAATGAGCAGTTCTTC
v_call: TRBV12-3/TRBV12-4; j_call: TRBJ1-2; d_call: .; clone_size: few; cdr3_aa: CASSLAGHNYGYTF; cdr3_nt: TGTGCCAGCAGTTTGGCTGGACACAACTATGGCTACACCTTC
v_call: TRBV20-1; j_call: TRBJ2-5; d_call: .; clone_size: .; cdr3_aa: CSARDQETQYF; cdr3_nt: TGCAGTGCTAGAGATCAAGAGACCCAGTACTTC
v_call: TRBV7-9; j_call: TRBJ2-5; d_call: .; clone_size: .; cdr3_aa: CASGEWQAYQETQYF; cdr3_nt: TGTGCCAGCGGAGAATGGCAAGCGTACCAAGAGACCCAGTACTTC
v_call: TRBV29-1; j_call: TRBJ2-1; d_call: .; clone_size: .; cdr3_aa: CSGLLNEQFF; cdr3_nt: TGCAGCGGACTCCTCAATGAGCAGTTCTTC
v_call: TRBV5-1; j_call: TRBJ2-7; d_call: TRBD2; clone_size: .; cdr3_aa: CASSWKTSGTSYEQYF; cdr3_nt: TGCGCCAGCAGCTGGAAGACTAGCGGGACCTCCTACGAGCAGTACTTC
v_call: TRBV20-1; j_call: TRBJ2-3; d_call: TRBD2; clone_size: .; cdr3_aa: CSASAPTSGHTDTQYF; cdr3_nt: TGCAGTGCTAGTGCCCCGACTAGCGGCCACACAGATACGCAGTATTTT
v_call: TRBV20-1; j_call: TRBJ2-7; d_call: TRBD1; clone_size: .; cdr3_aa: CSARDGTTGLYEQYF; cdr3_nt: TGCAGTGCTAGAGATGGAACGACAGGGCTCTACGAGCAGTACTTC
v_call: TRBV7-9; j_call: TRBJ1-1; d_call: .; clone_size: few; cdr3_aa: CASSPGEGTWNTEAFF; cdr3_nt: TGTGCCAGCAGCCCCGGGGAGGGGACTTGGAACACTGAAGCTTTCTTT
v_call: TRBV5-6; j_call: TRBJ2-5; d_call: TRBD1; clone_size: .; cdr3_aa: CASSYDRGFQETQYF; cdr3_nt: TGTGCCAGCAGCTACGACAGGGGCTTTCAAGAGACCCAGTACTTC
v_call: TRBV5-1; j_call: TRBJ2-1; d_call: .; clone_size: .; cdr3_aa: CASSSVIQVTIISYNEQFF; cdr3_nt: TGCGCCAGCAGCTCGGTTATTCAGGTGACAATTATTTCCTACAATGAGCAGTTCTTC
v_call: TRBV10-1; j_call: TRBJ2-1; d_call: .; clone_size: few; cdr3_aa: CASSESARLTSEQFF; cdr3_nt: TGCGCCAGCAGTGAGTCTGCTCGTCTAACAAGTGAGCAGTTCTTC
v_call: TRBV6-1; j_call: TRBJ1-1; d_call: TRBD1; clone_size: .; cdr3_aa: CASQGGGAITEAFF; cdr3_nt: TGTGCCAGCCAGGGGGGGGGCGCCATCACTGAAGCTTTCTTT
v_call: TRBV7-2; j_call: TRBJ2-6; d_call: .; clone_size: .; cdr3_aa: CASSLASRGANVLTF; cdr3_nt: TGTGCCAGCAGCTTAGCTTCGAGGGGGGCCAACGTCCTGACTTTC
v_call: TRBV6-2/TRBV6-3; j_call: TRBJ2-2; d_call: .; clone_size: many; cdr3_aa: CASSPPPGVGELFF; cdr3_nt: TGTGCCAGCAGTCCCCCTCCGGGCGTCGGGGAGCTGTTTTTT
v_call: TRBV5-1; j_call: TRBJ2-7; d_call: .; clone_size: .; cdr3_aa: CASSPEALTIYEQYF; cdr3_nt: TGCGCCAGCAGCCCGGAAGCCCTTACTATTTACGAGCAGTACTTC
v_call: TRBV5-1; j_call: TRBJ1-1; d_call: TRBD1; clone_size: few; cdr3_aa: CASSMDREAKSTEAFF; cdr3_nt: TGCGCCAGCAGCATGGACAGGGAAGCTAAGAGCACTGAAGCTTTCTTT
v_call: TRBV4-2; j_call: TRBJ2-2; d_call: .; clone_size: few; cdr3_aa: CASRSRLANTGELFF; cdr3_nt: TGTGCCAGCCGAAGCAGACTTGCGAACACCGGGGAGCTGTTTTTT
v_call: TRBV5-1; j_call: TRBJ1-4; d_call: TRBD1; clone_size: few; cdr3_aa: CASSRGDRANEKLFF; cdr3_nt: TGCGCCAGCAGCAGAGGGGACAGGGCTAATGAAAAACTGTTTTTT
v_call: TRBV7-3; j_call: TRBJ1-1; d_call: .; clone_size: many; cdr3_aa: CASSPGRNTEAFF; cdr3_nt: TGTGCCAGCAGCCCGGGGCGCAACACTGAAGCTTTCTTT